This T cell receptor (beta chain) was identified in a study of T cell changes during pregnancy in multiple sclerosis. The CDR3 loop spans 16 amino acids. V was clipped by 0 bases and J by 10 bases, with 19 bases between them. Per germline, CDR1 MGHRA and CDR2 YSYEKL. Measured with immunoSEQ multiplex PCR; TCRdb has only the in-frame clones, and not every one. The sample yields fewer than 140,000 clones, roughly 90% seen once. The sequence was obtained from a female donor with multiple sclerosis, enrolled in a pregnancy study. This rearrangement joins TRBV4-1 to TRBJ2-1; TRBD2 is a possible D gene (6 bases). The specimen was peripheral blood, collected after pregnancy. The CDR3 spells CASSQDWALTSREQFF. CDR3 coding DNA: TGCGCCAGCAGCCAAGATTGGGCCCTGACTAGTAGGGAGCAGTTCTTC.